This T cell receptor (beta chain) was captured in a study of shared clonotypes between healthy human individuals. A deep-level run was used for the assay. Profiling relied on immunoSEQ multiplex PCR, and the TCRdb table lists in-frame clones only, not all of them. Among a few hundred thousand clones, 70% to 80% were seen once, and the ten largest hold about 12%. Study observations and caveats: Donor scarcity curtailed the genetic and exposure-history diversity represented herein. Clonotype sharing among donors, it was expected, would be affected by sequencing depth.

In germline, CDR1 is SEHNR, CDR2 FQNEAQ (reference sequence). Trimming removed 4 bases from V and 0 bases from J, with 7 bases in between. The CDR3 runs to 14 residues. Points on this clone: Its antigen is still unknown.

The source material was PBMCs. This TCR was sampled from a woman aged 40 to 50 in good health. Some clones in this sample may be carry-over from other donors' samples. V is TRBV7-9 and J is TRBJ2-4, with D perhaps assigned TRBD1 or TRBD2 (5 bases each). The DNA for the CDR3 is TGTGCCAGCAGCTCCGGGACAGCCAAAAACATTCAGTACTTC. Its translation is CASSSGTAKNIQYF.